Each of the 19 T cell receptor beta chains below was sequenced from the same sample in a study of response to subunit inactivated influenza vaccine. A single record per CDR3 protein comes from TCRdb applying MiXCR to the RT-PCR reads. The sample lists about 190,000 distinct CDR3 sequences; roughly an eighth were seen once. The input for sequencing was CD8+ T cells sorted from PBMCs, taken 4 to 6 days after vaccination. The receptors were sampled from a man between 50 and 59 years old who received an inactivated influenza vaccine.

This clonotype was recorded a few times. This sequence joins TRBV9 and TRBJ2-1, with 11 bases that match TRBD2. Germline V gene sequence: CDR1 SGDLS, CDR2 YYNGEE. Trimming at V came to 3 bases and at J to 5 bases, leaving 4 bases not matched to a gene. The CDR3 is 15 amino acids. The CDR3 here is CASSEGLAENNEQFF. In DNA form, the CDR3 reads TGTGCCAGCAGCGAGGGACTAGCGGAAAACAATGAGCAGTTCTTC.

This clonotype was seen more than once but under ten times. This chain uses TRBV20-1 with TRBJ2-7; a possible D gene is TRBD2 (5 bases). Trimming pared 0 bases from V and 4 bases from J, leaving 13 bases between. The CDR3 extends over 14 amino acids. Germline V gene lookup returns CDR1 DFQATT and CDR2 SNEGSKA (reference sequence). CDR3: CSARDSGNGYEQYF. The DNA of the CDR3 is TGCAGTGCTAGAGATTCGGGGAATGGATACGAGCAGTACTTC.

This clonotype was recorded a few times. This CDR3 is CASSYWQGAIQETQYF. DNA of the CDR3: TGTGCCAGCAGTTACTGGCAGGGGGCAATCCAAGAGACCCAGTACTTC. This chain links TRBV6-5 with TRBJ2-5; 8 positions match TRBD1. Germline V gene data show CDR1 as MNHEY and CDR2 as SVGAGI. J was trimmed by 1 base and V by 1 base; bases with no gene match: 5. The length of the CDR3 is 16 residues.

This clonotype was recorded many times. This sequence joins TRBV20-1 and TRBJ1-2; 7 positions agree with TRBD1. The CDR3 length is 13 residues. The trim removed 5 bases at V and 3 bases at J, leaving 6 bases unmatched. Germline CDR1 DFQATT, CDR2 SNEGSKA (reference sequence). Written as DNA, the CDR3 is TGCAGTGCTGACTCCGGGACAGACTATGGCTACACCTTC. It translates to CSADSGTDYGYTF.

This clonotype has only a few counts. The chain combines TRBV20-1 with TRBJ2-7; 8 bases fit TRBD1. The germline V gene encodes CDR1 DFQATT and CDR2 SNEGSKA (reference sequence). The CDR3 consists of 16 residues. The ends lost 3 bases at V and 0 bases at J; junction bases unmatched: 10. CDR3 in DNA: TGCAGTGCTAGGGGAAAGACAGGGGATTACTCCTACGAGCAGTACTTC. This codes for CSARGKTGDYSYEQYF.

This clonotype was counted ten times or more. The chain combines TRBV11-2 with TRBJ2-5, with 7 bases lining up with TRBD2. V lost 1 base to trimming and J lost 5 bases; unmatched junction nucleotides: 10. Germline V CDR1 and CDR2: SGHAT, FQNNGV. The CDR3 runs to 16 residues. Here the CDR3 DNA reads TGTGCCAGCAGCTTAGCCCTGACTAGCTTTGTTGAGACCCAGTACTTC. This encodes CASSLALTSFVETQYF.

This clonotype has at least ten counts. The chain recombines TRBV28 with TRBJ2-7; D may be TRBD1 or TRBD2 (5 bases each). This CDR3 is 12 amino acids long. Germline V gene sequence: CDR1 MDHEN, CDR2 SYDVKM. V was shortened by 4 bases and J by 3 bases, with 7 bases between the two germline ends. CDR3: CASSWDRYEQYF. The CDR3 DNA is TGTGCCAGCAGTTGGGACCGCTACGAGCAGTACTTC.

This clonotype was seen a few times. The chain couples TRBV28 to TRBJ2-6; TRBD2 matches at 8 bases. CDR1 is MDHEN, CDR2 SYDVKM, per germline. V shed 4 bases, J shed 0 bases, and the junction held 14 bases outside the gene matches. This CDR3 spans 20 amino acids. Written as DNA, the CDR3 is TGTGCCAGCAGTTCCCCACACCTCAGCGGGAGAGGCTCTGGGGCCAACGTCCTGACTTTC. It yields the protein CASSSPHLSGRGSGANVLTF.

This clonotype has at least ten counts. The gene calls are TRBV7-8 and TRBJ2-2; TRBD1 matches at 11 bases. The CDR3 runs to 17 residues. V trimming: 5 bases; J trimming: 4 bases; junction bases outside the gene matches: 9. The germline V gene has CDR1 SGHVS and CDR2 FQNEAQ. Written as DNA, the CDR3 is TGTGCCAGCAGCCTATCCGCCGGGACAGGGGGCACCGGGGAGCTGTTTTTT. It specifies CASSLSAGTGGTGELFF.

The chain is built from TRBV28 and TRBJ2-2; no reliable D call. The CDR3 spans 15 residues. Per germline, CDR1 MDHEN and CDR2 SYDVKM. V gave up 2 bases and J gave up 4 bases, with 11 bases separating them. Written as DNA, the CDR3 is TGTGCCAGCAGTTTAGGGCTAGTCCGCACCGGGGAGCTGTTTTTT. Its translation: CASSLGLVRTGELFF.

The V call is TRBV11-1, the J call TRBJ2-6, with 8 bases lining up with TRBD1. The CDR3 has 21 residues. J gave up 0 bases and V 5 bases, and 18 bases lay outside the gene matches. Germline assignment: CDR1 SGHAT and CDR2 FQDESV (reference sequence). CDR3 residues: CASSKPRSHGTGNSGANVLTF. Written as DNA, the CDR3 is TGTGCCAGCAGCAAACCCAGGTCCCACGGGACAGGAAACTCTGGGGCCAACGTCCTGACTTTC. Looking up the rest from reference TRBV11-1 and TRBJ2-6 gives the full variable domain: EAEVAQSPRYKITEKSQAVAFWCDPISGHATLYWYRQILGQGPELLVQFQDESVVDDSQLPKDRFSAERLKGVDSTLKIQPAELGDSAMYLCASSKPRSHGTGNSGANVLTFGAGSRLTVL.

This clonotype was observed at least ten times. The chain combines TRBV4-3 with TRBJ1-1, with TRBD1 as a possible D gene (5 bases). CDR3 length: 15 residues. The germline CDR1 and CDR2 sequences are LGHNA and YSLEER. Trimming pared 0 bases from V and 3 bases from J, leaving 11 bases between. In DNA, the CDR3 is TGCGCCAGCAGCCAAGATGGATCGACAGACACTGAAGCTTTCTTT. It yields the protein CASSQDGSTDTEAFF.

V usage is TRBV28 and J usage is TRBJ2-7; D may match TRBD1 or TRBD2 (6 bases each). Trimming stripped 5 bases from V and 4 bases from J, with 12 bases between. Germline CDR1 MDHEN, CDR2 SYDVKM. The CDR3 consists of 13 residues. The CDR3 loop reads CASSHRGPYEQYF. The CDR3 DNA is TGTGCCAGCAGTCACCGGGGGCCATACGAGCAGTACTTC.

This clonotype was seen a few times. In DNA form, the CDR3 reads TGTGCCAGCAGTGAAGTAGGGGACTGGTTCGATGGCTACACCTTC. Protein: CASSEVGDWFDGYTF. The rearrangement links TRBV2 to TRBJ1-2; D is perhaps TRBD1 (5 bases). The CDR3 contains 15 residues. Germline CDR1 is SNHLY and CDR2 is FYNNEI. With 1 base removed from V and 6 bases from J, the gap between germline ends came to 15 bases. The full variable domain, in which reference TRBV2 and TRBJ1-2 provide the parts outside the CDR3, is EPEVTQTPSHQVTQMGQEVILRCVPISNHLYFYWYRQILGQKVEFLVSFYNNEISEKSEIFDDQFSVERPDGSNFTLKIRSTKLEDSAMYFCASSEVGDWFDGYTFGSGTRLTVV.

Notes on this clonotype: At one end, the junction sequence differs from germline, possibly due to a read error. The chain combines TRBV28 with TRBJ1-2; a weak D match, TRBD1 (5 bases). The CDR3 is made up of 13 amino acids. From germline, CDR1 is MDHEN and CDR2 SYDVKM. The CDR3, as DNA: TGTACCAGCAGTCCCGACAGCCTGCTGGGCTACACCTTC. This encodes CTSSPDSLLGYTF.

V gene TRBV14 combines with J gene TRBJ2-5; D possibly corresponds to TRBD1 (6 bases). The CDR3 spans 17 residues. The V end lost 0 bases, the J end lost 4 bases, and 18 bases lay between the germline ends. The germline V gene encodes CDR1 SGHDN and CDR2 FVKESK. CDR3 nucleotides: TGTGCCAGCAGCCAAGAGTTCGGCAGGGGATTGGGAGAGACCCAGTACTTC. This sequence encodes CASSQEFGRGLGETQYF. Full variable domain (remainder filled in from reference TRBV14 and TRBJ2-5): EAGVTQFPSHSVIEKGQTVTLRCDPISGHDNLYWYRRVMGKEIKFLLHFVKESKQDESGMPNNRFLAERTGGTYSTLKVQPAELEDSGVYFCASSQEFGRGLGETQYFGPGTRLLVL.

In this sample, this clonotype turned up a few times. The chain links TRBV27 to TRBJ2-3, with D unresolved. The CDR3 is 15 amino acids. The V and J ends lost 0 bases and 2 bases respectively, with 9 bases between them. From germline, CDR1 is MNHEY and CDR2 SMNVEV (reference sequence). CDR3 loop: CASSLSTQATDTQYF. The CDR3 region has the DNA TGTGCCAGCAGTTTATCGACGCAGGCCACAGATACGCAGTATTTT.

V gene TRBV9 combines with J gene TRBJ2-3, with TRBD2 matching over 8 bases. After removal of 0 bases from V and 7 bases from J, the junction contained 10 bases not matched to a gene. The CDR3 length is 16 residues. CDR1 and CDR2 from the germline V gene are SGDLS and YYNGEE. The DNA for the CDR3 is TGTGCCAGCAGCGTAGAACTAGCGGTAGGCAGAAATACGCAGTATTTT. Its translation is CASSVELAVGRNTQYF.

This clonotype was found a few times. V is TRBV20-1 and J is TRBJ1-2, with D uncertain. The V end was cut by 0 bases, the J end by 4 bases, with 18 bases between. Germline V gene lookup returns CDR1 DFQATT and CDR2 SNEGSKA (reference sequence). The CDR3 consists of 16 residues. This CDR3 reads CSARDEEGYSVYGYTF. The CDR3 nucleotides are TGCAGTGCTAGAGATGAGGAAGGGTATTCCGTCTATGGCTACACCTTC.